This TCR beta chain is drawn from a study of beta chain features in type 1 diabetes. Study-level results: Type 1 diabetes patients showed fewer insertions and more deletions at VDJ junctions.

Germline assignment: CDR1 SGHDT and CDR2 YYEEEE. V shed 4 bases and J 4 bases; nucleotides not matched to a gene: 6. This CDR3 region has 15 residues. Post-sort purity exceeded 95% for all sorted populations. This clone has a handful of counts. Its antigen is not known. Every isolated RNA sample was fully reverse transcribed, so sequencing captured expressed TCRB transcripts. Profiled with immunoSEQ multiplex PCR; TCRdb holds only in-frame clones, not every one. Of more than 300,000 clones in the sample, approximately 8% were seen once. The rearrangement links TRBV5-6 to TRBJ1-4, with 8 bases lining up with TRBD1. The sample consisted of central memory CD4+ T cells from blood. This TCR was recovered from a woman under 30 in good health. The CDR3 loop is CASSTAGGYNEKLFF. CDR3 sequence (DNA): TGTGCCAGCAGCACAGCAGGGGGCTATAATGAAAAACTGTTTTTT. Using reference TRBV5-6 and TRBJ1-4 for the parts outside the CDR3, the full variable domain is DAGVTQSPTHLIKTRGQQVTLRCSPKSGHDTVSWYQQALGQGPQFIFQYYEEEERQRGNFPDRFSGHQFPNYSSELNVNALLLGDSALYLCASSTAGGYNEKLFFGSGTQLSVL.